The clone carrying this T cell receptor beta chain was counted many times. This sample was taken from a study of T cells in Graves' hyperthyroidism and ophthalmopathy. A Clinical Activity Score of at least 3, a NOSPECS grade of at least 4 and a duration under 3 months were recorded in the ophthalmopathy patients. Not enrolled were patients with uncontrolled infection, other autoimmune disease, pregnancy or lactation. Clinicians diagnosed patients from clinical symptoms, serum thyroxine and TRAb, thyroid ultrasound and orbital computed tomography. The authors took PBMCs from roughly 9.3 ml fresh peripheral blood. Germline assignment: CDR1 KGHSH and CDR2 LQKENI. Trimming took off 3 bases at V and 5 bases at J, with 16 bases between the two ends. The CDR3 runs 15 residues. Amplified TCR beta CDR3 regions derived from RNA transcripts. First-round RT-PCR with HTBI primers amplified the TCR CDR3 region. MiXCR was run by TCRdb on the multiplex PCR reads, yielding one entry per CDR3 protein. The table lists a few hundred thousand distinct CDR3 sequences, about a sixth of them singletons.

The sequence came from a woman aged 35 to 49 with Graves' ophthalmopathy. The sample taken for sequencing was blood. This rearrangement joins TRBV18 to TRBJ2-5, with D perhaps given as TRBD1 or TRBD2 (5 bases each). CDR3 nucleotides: TGTGCCAGCTCACCGGGACCTTCTCGAGGGGAGACCCAGTACTTC. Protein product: CASSPGPSRGETQYF.